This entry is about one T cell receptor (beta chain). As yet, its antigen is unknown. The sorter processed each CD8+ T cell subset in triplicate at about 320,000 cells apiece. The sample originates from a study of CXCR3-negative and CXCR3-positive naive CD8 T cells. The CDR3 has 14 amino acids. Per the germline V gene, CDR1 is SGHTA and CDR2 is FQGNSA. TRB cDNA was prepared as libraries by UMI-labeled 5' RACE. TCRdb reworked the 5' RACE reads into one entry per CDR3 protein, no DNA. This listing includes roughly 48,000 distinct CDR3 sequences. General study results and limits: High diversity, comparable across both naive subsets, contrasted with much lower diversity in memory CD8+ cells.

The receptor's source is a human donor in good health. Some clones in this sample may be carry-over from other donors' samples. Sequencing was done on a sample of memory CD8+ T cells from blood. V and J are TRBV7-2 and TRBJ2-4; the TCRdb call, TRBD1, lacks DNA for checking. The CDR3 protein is CASSPGQGAYIQYF.